This T cell receptor (beta chain) was captured in a study of brain T cells in children with intractable seizures. Surgery cases with the highest brain T cell transcript signatures were chosen for sequencing. Germline trimming cut 5 bases from V and 3 bases from J; bases unmatched to any gene: 8. Germline loops: CDR1 SGHTA, CDR2 FQGNSA. CDR3 length: 16 amino acids. Study-wide results and limits: Patients' HCMV serostatus was unknown; virus specificity rests on CDR3 similarity alone. Pre-surgery blood may have been undersampled, hiding some clones.

Assay: immunoSEQ multiplex PCR; the TCRdb copy retains only in-frame clones and omits some. The data show tens of thousands of clones, with roughly 91% seen just once and less than 2% held by the top ten. With respect to this clone: The antigen is not known.

Specimen: peripheral blood, collected at surgery. The receptor was derived from a boy younger than two with tuberous sclerosis and intractable seizures. The chain recombines TRBV7-2 with TRBJ2-3, with 10 bases that match TRBD2. For the CDR3, the DNA is TGTGCCAGCAGCCCTATAGCGGGAGGTGGGACAGATACGCAGTATTTT. Protein product: CASSPIAGGGTDTQYF.